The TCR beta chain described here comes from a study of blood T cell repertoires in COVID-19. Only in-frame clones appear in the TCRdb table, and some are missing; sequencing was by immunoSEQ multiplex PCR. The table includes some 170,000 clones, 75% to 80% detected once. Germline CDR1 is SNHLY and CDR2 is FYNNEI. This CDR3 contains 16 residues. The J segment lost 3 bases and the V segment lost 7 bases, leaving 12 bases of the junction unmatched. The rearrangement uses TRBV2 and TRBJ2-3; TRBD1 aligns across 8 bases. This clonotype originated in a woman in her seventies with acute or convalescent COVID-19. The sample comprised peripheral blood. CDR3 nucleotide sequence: TGTGCCAGCACCCAATATTTCAGGGGGCGGACAGATACGCAGTATTTT. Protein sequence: CASTQYFRGRTDTQYF.